A selection of T cell receptor beta chains follows, all from one sample in a study of human versus mouse CDR3 diversity and MHC coevolution. The protocol was immunoSEQ multiplex PCR, while the TCRdb copy is restricted to in-frame clones and leaves out a portion. Among 86,000 or so clones listed, 85% to 95% were seen once. Sequenced sample: naive CD4+ T cells from blood. These receptors were collected from a person aged 30 to 70 in good health. Both conserved end residues are trimmed from each CDR3. The order of the fields is CDR3 protein, V gene, J gene.

CDR3aa: ASSPYTNSYEQY
v_gene: TRBV27
j_gene: TRBJ2-7

CDR3aa: ASSAGLAEAKNIQY
v_gene: TRBV9
j_gene: TRBJ2-4

CDR3aa: ASTRQGSGNTIY
v_gene: TRBV6-5
j_gene: TRBJ1-3

CDR3aa: ASSRPGTGYGYT
v_gene: TRBV6-1
j_gene: TRBJ1-2

CDR3aa: ASSYSGGNQPQH
v_gene: TRBV6-5
j_gene: TRBJ1-5

CDR3aa: ASSVGVAGGPNNEQF
v_gene: TRBV9
j_gene: TRBJ2-1

CDR3aa: ASSMGTSGGYNEQF
v_gene: TRBV7-2
j_gene: TRBJ2-1

CDR3aa: ASSVTGYTEQF
v_gene: TRBV7-2
j_gene: TRBJ2-1

CDR3aa: AWSGKGQGGETQY
v_gene: TRBV30
j_gene: TRBJ2-5

CDR3aa: ASSRGGGLDNEQF
v_gene: TRBV4-3
j_gene: TRBJ2-1

CDR3aa: ASSPRKDTQETQY
v_gene: TRBV18
j_gene: TRBJ2-5

CDR3aa: ASSLGGPSDTEAF
v_gene: TRBV11-3
j_gene: TRBJ1-1

CDR3aa: ASSPSHPELF
v_gene: TRBV7-6
j_gene: TRBJ2-2

CDR3aa: ASSFDTNTEAF
v_gene: TRBV5-1
j_gene: TRBJ1-1

CDR3aa: ASSVDLTGTEQY
v_gene: TRBV9
j_gene: TRBJ2-7

CDR3aa: ASRATVSYEQY
v_gene: TRBV6-5
j_gene: TRBJ2-7

CDR3aa: ASTVNTEAF
v_gene: TRBV28
j_gene: TRBJ1-1

CDR3aa: SARTGEAYEQY
v_gene: TRBV29-1
j_gene: TRBJ2-7

CDR3aa: ASSLDGQIQY
v_gene: TRBV7-9
j_gene: TRBJ2-4

CDR3aa: SVAPGLAGTEQF
v_gene: TRBV29-1
j_gene: TRBJ2-1

CDR3aa: ASRPTSGGQETQY
v_gene: TRBV7-6
j_gene: TRBJ2-5

CDR3aa: ASSSMSGPGAADTQY
v_gene: TRBV4-1
j_gene: TRBJ2-3

CDR3aa: SVETGTGRADTQY
v_gene: TRBV29-1
j_gene: TRBJ2-3

CDR3aa: ASSFGPGQSSGYT
v_gene: TRBV7-8
j_gene: TRBJ1-2

CDR3aa: ASSIDSNYGYT
v_gene: TRBV19
j_gene: TRBJ1-2

CDR3aa: ASSPPGQSNQPQH
v_gene: TRBV18
j_gene: TRBJ1-5

CDR3aa: ASSRGGAEDTQY
v_gene: TRBV11-3
j_gene: TRBJ2-3

CDR3aa: ASSPGLAGGRSKNIQY
v_gene: TRBV5-1
j_gene: TRBJ2-4

CDR3aa: ASSQGPGLLNTEAF
v_gene: TRBV5-8
j_gene: TRBJ1-1

CDR3aa: ASSSRVAGATGELF
v_gene: TRBV7-2
j_gene: TRBJ2-2

CDR3aa: ASSREKGSYNEQF
v_gene: TRBV7-9
j_gene: TRBJ2-1